This T cell receptor beta chain was profiled in a study of radiotherapy plus CTLA-4 blockade in lung cancer. CDR1 is MNHEY and CDR2 is SVGAGI in the germline V gene. This CDR3 contains 16 residues. J lost 3 bases, V lost 0 bases, and 2 bases had no gene match. The sample holds a few counts of this clone. Repertoires were generated with immunoSEQ multiplex PCR, while TCRdb's copy carries only in-frame clones and drops some. Counted here are almost 55,000 clones, more than 65% occurring once; the ten biggest clones make up 2.5% to 3.5%. The source was peripheral blood, collected from a patient treated with radiotherapy plus ipilimumab. The chain links TRBV6-5 to TRBJ1-3; 10 bases line up with TRBD1. The TCR sequence derives from a human donor with non-small cell lung cancer who had a partial response to radiotherapy plus ipilimumab. The CDR3 reads CASSYSGTGVGNTIYF. The CDR3 DNA sequence: TGTGCCAGCAGTTACTCCGGGACAGGGGTTGGAAACACCATATATTTT.